Listed here are 27 T cell receptor beta chains from one sample, sequenced in a study of cytomegalovirus exposure and HLA in healthy donors. Amplification used 60 Vbeta primers and 13 Jbeta primers. Using immunoSEQ multiplex PCR, the repertoire was profiled, and TCRdb retains in-frame clones only, with some absent. The table shows 150,000 to 200,000 clones, with around three quarters occurring only once. The specimen sequenced was PBMCs. Source of these receptors: a woman in her twenties or thirties in good health and CMV-seronegative.

The V call is TRBV7-2, the J call TRBJ2-7; 10 nucleotides align to TRBD2. The germline gives CDR1 SGHTA, CDR2 FQGNSA. With V trimmed by 4 bases and J by 0 bases, 12 bases remained unmatched. This CDR3 has 18 amino acids. The CDR3 coding sequence is TGTGCCAGCAGCTCCCCGGTGGTAGCGGGGGGTAGCTCCTACGAGCAGTACTTC. Its translation: CASSSPVVAGGSSYEQYF.

The count of this clone is one. J is TRBJ2-2 and V is TRBV5-1; D is undetermined. The CDR3 runs 15 residues. Germline V gene data show CDR1 as SGHRS and CDR2 as YFSETQ. V dropped 3 bases and J dropped 6 bases, with 15 bases sitting between them. DNA of the CDR3: TGCGCCAGCAGCTCGCAGTCTTCTTTGTCCGGGGAGCTGTTTTTT. Protein sequence: CASSSQSSLSGELFF.

V usage is TRBV6-5 and J usage is TRBJ1-2, with 7 positions matching TRBD1. The CDR3 covers 13 residues. Per the germline V gene, CDR1 is MNHEY and CDR2 is SVGAGI. V lost 9 bases to trimming and J lost 8 bases; unmatched junction nucleotides: 12. CDR3 bases: TGTGCCAGTTGGGACAGTCGGAAATTCGGCTACACCTTC. This gives the protein CASWDSRKFGYTF.

The chain joins TRBV2 to TRBJ2-7, with 7 positions matching TRBD1. CDR1 and CDR2 from the germline V gene are SNHLY and FYNNEI. Losses at the gene ends were 2 bases for V and 2 bases for J; bases not matched to a gene: 6. The CDR3 contains 15 residues. CDR3 loop: CASSETTGAPYEQYF. In DNA, the CDR3 is TGTGCCAGCAGTGAAACAACAGGGGCCCCCTACGAGCAGTACTTC.

The rearrangement joins TRBV19 to TRBJ1-2; D ambiguous. Germline V gene sequence: CDR1 LNHDA, CDR2 SQIVND (reference sequence). This CDR3 spans 15 amino acids. Trimming removed 2 bases from V and 6 bases from J, with 16 bases in between. The CDR3 here is CASSILRVGSHGYTF. Written as DNA, the CDR3 is TGTGCCAGTAGTATACTGAGGGTTGGTTCTCATGGCTACACCTTC.

The J gene is TRBJ1-1, the V gene TRBV7-9; D is unresolved. The ends were cut back, 7 bases at V and 8 bases at J, with 14 bases in the middle. The CDR3 contains 12 residues. CDR1 and CDR2 (germline): SEHNR, FQNEAQ (reference sequence). The CDR3 protein is CASTQESAEAFF. The CDR3 DNA follows: TGTGCCAGCACCCAGGAATCGGCAGAAGCTTTCTTT.

J is TRBJ1-5 and V is TRBV6-1; D is uncertain. V dropped 7 bases and J dropped 2 bases, with 15 bases sitting between them. The CDR3 sequence is 15 residues long. CDR1 and CDR2 (germline): MNHNS, SASEGT. CDR3 sequence reads: CASISVAVGNQPQHF. The CDR3 coding sequence is TGTGCCAGCATCTCTGTCGCCGTAGGCAATCAGCCCCAGCATTTT.

This clone was counted once. The J gene is TRBJ1-2, the V gene TRBV2, with D possibly being TRBD1 (6 bases). Per the germline V gene, CDR1 is SNHLY and CDR2 is FYNNEI. The CDR3 covers 15 residues. Trimming cost V 5 bases and J 8 bases, with 21 bases left between them. The CDR3 coding sequence is TGTGCCAGCAGTAACACCGGGACAACGAATCGAGGCTACACCTTC. Encoded protein: CASSNTGTTNRGYTF.

CDR3 DNA sequence: TGTGCCAGCTCTCCAGTGCGGGGGCTCACAGATACGCAGTATTTT. It translates to CASSPVRGLTDTQYF. The J gene is TRBJ2-3, the V gene TRBV7-3; D is perhaps TRBD2 (7 bases). CDR3 size: 15 residues. From germline, CDR1 is SGHTA and CDR2 FQGTGA. Trimming took off 8 bases at V and 2 bases at J, with 17 bases between the two ends.

As for this clone: The sample has other DNA sequences that encode this CDR3 too. The V and J genes are TRBV6-1 and TRBJ1-6, with 10 nucleotides matching TRBD1. V was pared by 4 bases and J by 4 bases, with 4 bases of the junction left unmatched. The germline gives CDR1 MNHNS, CDR2 SASEGT. The CDR3 is 16 residues long. The CDR3 DNA sequence: TGTGCCAGCAGTGCCTTGGGACAGGGGTATAATTCACCCCTCCACTTT. Translated, it gives CASSALGQGYNSPLHF.

This chain joins TRBV6-5 and TRBJ2-7, with 8 bases that match TRBD2. The CDR3 is made up of 13 amino acids. CDR1 is MNHEY, CDR2 SVGAGI, per germline. The junction had 7 bases not matched to a gene; V was cut back by 7 bases and J by 5 bases. CDR3 region: CASNHGGGHEQYF. In nucleotides, the CDR3 is TGTGCCAGCAACCACGGGGGGGGGCACGAGCAGTACTTC.

The genes are TRBV18 and TRBJ2-1, with 9 positions matching TRBD1. The V gene's germline CDR1 is KGHSH and CDR2 LQKENI. CDR3 length equals 16 residues. V lost 6 bases, J lost 7 bases, and 13 bases stayed unmatched. The CDR3 coding sequence is TGTGCCAGCTCCCTGATAAGGACAGGGGTAAAGAATGAGCAGTTCTTC. Its protein product is CASSLIRTGVKNEQFF.

The sample holds a few counts of this clone. This chain connects TRBV9 to TRBJ1-5; D remains ambiguous. The V end was cut by 3 bases, the J end by 3 bases, with 10 bases between. Germline V gene lookup returns CDR1 SGDLS and CDR2 YYNGEE. The CDR3 extends over 14 amino acids. CDR3 in DNA: TGTGCCAGCAGCGGTCCGGGGTCCAATCAGCCCCAGCATTTT. Amino acids: CASSGPGSNQPQHF.

The genes are TRBV6-5 and TRBJ2-4; 10 nucleotides line up with TRBD2. The CDR3 is made up of 15 amino acids. Trimming removed 2 bases from V and 6 bases from J; junction bases left unmatched: 4. Per the germline V gene, CDR1 is MNHEY and CDR2 is SVGAGI. The CDR3: CASSYRRLAGNIQYF. For the CDR3, the DNA is TGTGCCAGCAGTTACCGCCGACTAGCGGGAAACATTCAGTACTTC.

J is TRBJ2-5 and V is TRBV11-1, with 7 nucleotides matching TRBD1. With V trimmed by 5 bases and J by 2 bases, 8 bases remained unmatched. CDR3 length: 15 amino acids. Germline values: CDR1 SGHAT, CDR2 FQDESV (reference sequence). CDR3 protein: CASSQDRRTQETQYF. CDR3 bases: TGTGCCAGCAGCCAGGACAGGCGTACTCAAGAGACCCAGTACTTC.

The chain has TRBV5-1 and TRBJ2-3, with D uncertain. Trimming cost V 0 bases and J 5 bases, with 10 bases left between them. This CDR3 region has 14 residues. Germline V CDR1 and CDR2: SGHRS, YFSETQ. This CDR3 reads CASSLALVEDTQYF. CDR3 coding DNA: TGCGCCAGCAGCTTGGCCTTAGTCGAAGATACGCAGTATTTT.

The V gene is TRBV4-3, the J gene TRBJ1-6; D is uncertain. The ends were cut back, 0 bases at V and 0 bases at J, with 9 bases in the middle. The CDR3 contains 17 residues. Germline assignment: CDR1 LGHNA and CDR2 YSLEER. In DNA, the CDR3 is TGCGCCAGCAGCCAAGACGCGGGGAGCTCCTATAATTCACCCCTCCACTTT. This translates into CASSQDAGSSYNSPLHF.

The chain recombines TRBV14 with TRBJ1-1; a weak D match, TRBD1 (5 bases). The germline CDR1 and CDR2 sequences are SGHDN and FVKESK. The CDR3 covers 15 residues. Trimming cost V 0 bases and J 3 bases, with 11 bases left between them. The CDR3 region has the DNA TGTGCCAGCAGCCAAGATATGGGGGGGGACACTGAAGCTTTCTTT. Amino acids: CASSQDMGGDTEAFF.

The chain uses TRBV5-1 and TRBJ2-5; 13 nucleotides line up with TRBD2. Per germline, CDR1 SGHRS and CDR2 YFSETQ. The junction had 4 bases not matched to a gene; V was cut back by 5 bases and J by 3 bases. The CDR3 loop spans 15 amino acids. CDR3 nucleotide sequence: TGCGCCAGCAGTTTCGGGACTAGCGGGGAAGAGACCCAGTACTTC. This translates into CASSFGTSGEETQYF.

This rearrangement joins TRBV7-6 to TRBJ2-7, with a tentative D call TRBD1 (5 bases). The CDR3 has 14 amino acids. Germline-derived CDR1 and CDR2 are SGHVS and FNYEAQ. Trimming shortened V by 2 bases and J by 3 bases, and 11 bases separated the two germline ends. For the CDR3, the DNA is TGTGCCAGCAGCTTATCAGGGAACTACTACGAGCAGTACTTC. Translation gives CASSLSGNYYEQYF. The full variable domain, with the rest looked up from reference TRBV7-6 and TRBJ2-7, is GAGVSQSPRYKVTKRGQDVALRCDPISGHVSLYWYRQALGQGPEFLTYFNYEAQQDKSGLPNDRFSAERPEGSISTLTIQRTEQRDSAMYRCASSLSGNYYEQYFGPGTRLTVT.

V gene TRBV7-9 combines with J gene TRBJ2-7, with D possibly being TRBD2 (6 bases). V lost 2 bases and J lost 6, with 14 bases in between. CDR3 length equals 14 residues. Germline assignment: CDR1 SEHNR and CDR2 FQNEAQ (reference sequence). The chain's CDR3 is CASSLYGGSPEQYF. As DNA, the CDR3 is TGTGCCAGCAGCTTATACGGGGGATCGCCCGAGCAGTACTTC.

The chain carries TRBV11-2 and TRBJ2-1; TRBD2 aligns across 9 bases. The CDR3 consists of 18 residues. After removal of 6 bases from V and 2 bases from J, the junction contained 14 bases not matched to a gene. CDR1 is SGHAT, CDR2 FQNNGV, per germline. In DNA form, the CDR3 reads TGTGCCAGCAGATCACCCAGGCGGGGGGGTCAGACCTACAATGAGCAGTTCTTC. The encoded protein is CASRSPRRGGQTYNEQFF.

This clone was seen only a few times. The chain carries TRBV7-2 and TRBJ1-6; D is undetermined. The CDR3 consists of 15 residues. Trimming stripped 3 bases from V and 3 bases from J, with 9 bases between. Germline CDR1 SGHTA, CDR2 FQGNSA. The CDR3: CASSFRGNYNSPLHF. CDR3 sequence (DNA): TGTGCCAGCAGCTTTAGAGGGAACTATAATTCACCCCTCCACTTT. Combining the CDR3 with reference TRBV7-2 and TRBJ1-6 gives the whole variable domain GAGVSQSPSNKVTEKGKDVELRCDPISGHTALYWYRQSLGQGLEFLIYFQGNSAPDKSGLPSDRFSAERTGGSVSTLTIQRTQQEDSAVYLCASSFRGNYNSPLHFGNGTRLTVT.

This clone was observed once. The chain links TRBV7-9 to TRBJ2-2; D perhaps matches TRBD1 (6 bases). Per germline, CDR1 SEHNR and CDR2 FQNEAQ (reference sequence). CDR3 size: 14 residues. The V end was cut by 6 bases, the J end by 6 bases, with 14 bases between. In DNA form, the CDR3 reads TGTGCCAGCAGGACTACAGGGATTCCCGGGGAGCTGTTTTTT. This encodes CASRTTGIPGELFF.

This clone was seen once. The V and J genes are TRBV4-2 and TRBJ2-5, with 11 positions matching TRBD2. V trimming: 1 base; J trimming: 1 base; junction bases outside the gene matches: 5. The CDR3 extends over 17 amino acids. The germline V gene encodes CDR1 LGHNA and CDR2 YNFKEQ. The CDR3 reads CASSQGQTSGAQETQYF. The DNA of the CDR3 is TGTGCCAGCAGCCAAGGGCAGACTAGCGGGGCCCAAGAGACCCAGTACTTC.

This clone is a singleton in its sample. The J gene is TRBJ2-7, the V gene TRBV6-5; TRBD1 agrees at 7 bases. V was clipped by 4 bases and J by 1 base; unmatched bases: 4. Germline V lookup: CDR1 MNHEY, CDR2 SVGAGI. The CDR3 is 14 residues long. The chain's CDR3 is CASSLTGSSYEQYF. The CDR3 DNA sequence: TGTGCCAGCAGTTTGACAGGGTCATCCTACGAGCAGTACTTC.

V usage is TRBV6-6 and J usage is TRBJ2-7; TRBD1 might be the D (5 bases). Germline loops: CDR1 MNHNY, CDR2 SVGAGI (reference sequence). Trimming pared 5 bases from V and 3 bases from J, leaving 17 bases between. The CDR3 is 15 residues long. CDR3: CASSTAWGPSYEQYF. CDR3 coding DNA: TGTGCCAGCAGTACCGCCTGGGGCCCGAGCTACGAGCAGTACTTC.